The sample holds a few counts of the clone carrying this T cell receptor (beta chain). Its cognate antigen is unknown. This record comes from a study of CD8 T cells in ankylosing spondylitis. Whole-study results and caveats: What appeared characteristic of ankylosing spondylitis blood was a TCR beta motif of fewer than ten highly homologous variants.

The CDR3 runs to 15 residues. Germline V CDR1 and CDR2: SGHTA, FQGNSA. Deletions cut 5 bases from V and 8 bases from J, with 18 bases between. One entry per CDR3 protein, called by TCRdb with MiXCR from the 5' RACE reads. The table lists some 140,000 distinct CDR3 sequences, approximately 8.4% of them singletons. Sequencing used synovial fluid, either unsorted or a sorted T cell fraction (not recorded which). The J gene is TRBJ1-4, the V gene TRBV7-2; no firm D call. The receptor comes from a male donor with ankylosing spondylitis. The DNA of the CDR3 is TGTGCCAGCAGCCCCCGCCCGGGTGTCTGGGAAAAACTGTTTTTT. It translates to CASSPRPGVWEKLFF.